A single sample is the source of the 27 T cell receptor beta chains below, sequenced in a study of graft-versus-host responses after intestinal transplantation. Some clones are missing from TCRdb's copy, which holds only in-frame ones; the method was immunoSEQ multiplex PCR. This table holds tens of thousands of clones, 85% to 90% found once. Sequences were derived from PBMCs, sampled 26 days after transplant. The receptors derive from a human patient who received an intestinal transplant, so some T cells may come from the graft donor.

This sequence joins TRBV7-6 and TRBJ1-3, with 7 bases fitting TRBD1. The trim removed 2 bases at V and 0 bases at J, leaving 7 bases unmatched. Germline CDR1 reads SGHVS; CDR2 reads FNYEAQ. This CDR3 contains 17 residues. The CDR3 region is CASSLRGGVDSGNTIYF. The CDR3 DNA sequence: TGTGCCAGCAGCTTAAGAGGGGGCGTGGACTCTGGAAACACCATATATTTT. The variable domain in full, with the rest retrieved from reference TRBV7-6 and TRBJ1-3, is GAGVSQSPRYKVTKRGQDVALRCDPISGHVSLYWYRQALGQGPEFLTYFNYEAQQDKSGLPNDRFSAERPEGSISTLTIQRTEQRDSAMYRCASSLRGGVDSGNTIYFGEGSWLTVV.

V gene TRBV2 combines with J gene TRBJ2-5; D perhaps matches TRBD2 (6 bases). Per germline, CDR1 SNHLY and CDR2 FYNNEI. The CDR3 runs to 14 residues. With 6 bases removed from V and 3 bases from J, the gap between germline ends came to 14 bases. This chain's CDR3 is CASSGGGVEETQYF. As DNA, the CDR3 is TGTGCCAGCAGCGGCGGAGGGGTGGAAGAGACCCAGTACTTC. The complete variable domain, with remaining parts taken from reference TRBV2 and TRBJ2-5, reads EPEVTQTPSHQVTQMGQEVILRCVPISNHLYFYWYRQILGQKVEFLVSFYNNEISEKSEIFDDQFSVERPDGSNFTLKIRSTKLEDSAMYFCASSGGGVEETQYFGPGTRLLVL.

V usage is TRBV14 and J usage is TRBJ2-7; 10 bases are shared with TRBD1. CDR1 SGHDN and CDR2 FVKESK come from the germline V gene. The CDR3 length is 15 residues. J lost 5 bases, V lost 4 bases, and 8 bases had no gene match. The CDR3 sequence: CASSPMGQGIDEQYF. CDR3 sequence (DNA): TGTGCCAGCAGCCCAATGGGACAGGGGATCGACGAGCAGTACTTC.

The chain is built from TRBV10-3 and TRBJ2-7, with 13 bases identical to TRBD2. The CDR3 length is 17 residues. J lost 2 bases, V lost 0 bases, and 4 bases had no gene match. Germline CDR1 is ENHRY and CDR2 is SYGVKD. The CDR3 protein is CAISESRTSGSPYEQYF. DNA of the CDR3: TGTGCCATCAGTGAGTCCCGGACTAGCGGGAGCCCCTACGAGCAGTACTTC.

The chain has TRBV5-1 and TRBJ2-7, with 11 bases lining up with TRBD1. The germline gives CDR1 SGHRS, CDR2 YFSETQ. V was pared by 5 bases and J by 4 bases, with 8 bases of the junction left unmatched. The CDR3 totals 15 residues. DNA for the CDR3: TGCGCCAGCAGACCCGGGACAGGGGGATGGTACGAGCAGTACTTC. This codes for CASRPGTGGWYEQYF.

The chain employs TRBV19 and TRBJ2-1; TRBD1 aligns across 10 bases. V lost 5 bases to trimming and J lost 8 bases; unmatched junction nucleotides: 6. CDR3 length: 14 residues. Germline-derived CDR1 and CDR2 are LNHDA and SQIVND (reference sequence). The CDR3 is CASSDRGHVYEQFF. CDR3 nucleotides: TGTGCCAGTAGTGACAGGGGGCATGTGTATGAGCAGTTCTTC.

A single count supports this clone. The chain employs TRBV6-1 and TRBJ2-1, with D possibly TRBD2 on 7 matching bases. CDR1 and CDR2 from the germline V gene are MNHNS and SASEGT. V was clipped by 7 bases and J by 2 bases, with 27 bases between them. The CDR3 is 19 residues long. CDR3 DNA: TGTGCCAGCAATGAGGCGGTTGCGGGGGCCGTTCCAGCCTACAATGAGCAGTTCTTC. Its translation: CASNEAVAGAVPAYNEQFF.

The V call is TRBV9, the J call TRBJ1-1; TRBD1 matches at 11 bases. This CDR3 region has 14 residues. The V gene's germline CDR1 is SGDLS and CDR2 YYNGEE. With V trimmed by 4 bases and J by 4 bases, 3 bases remained unmatched. The CDR3 DNA is TGTGCCAGCAGCTTAGGACAGGGGGCCACTGAAGCTTTCTTT. It yields the protein CASSLGQGATEAFF.

J is TRBJ2-1 and V is TRBV13, with unresolved D. There are 12 residues in the CDR3. The germline V gene encodes CDR1 PRHDT and CDR2 FYEKMQ (reference sequence). The V and J ends lost 5 bases and 5 bases respectively, with 7 bases between them. The CDR3 bases are TGTGCCAGCAGCCCGAGAGACAATGAGCAGTTCTTC. Protein product: CASSPRDNEQFF.

The gene calls are TRBV11-2 and TRBJ2-7, with a tentative D call TRBD2 (6 bases). CDR3 length equals 16 residues. The ends were cut back, 1 base at V and 0 bases at J, with 13 bases in the middle. Germline CDR1 SGHAT, CDR2 FQNNGV. Written as DNA, the CDR3 is TGTGCCAGCAGCTTAGTGGGCGGGGTTTCCTCCTACGAGCAGTACTTC. It translates to CASSLVGGVSSYEQYF.

This sequence joins TRBV18 and TRBJ1-1, with TRBD1 identical over 11 bases. The ends lost 0 bases at V and 3 bases at J; junction bases unmatched: 3. The germline CDR1 and CDR2 sequences are KGHSH and LQKENI. CDR3 length: 16 amino acids. The CDR3 is CASSPPGQGEHTEAFF. The CDR3 DNA sequence: TGTGCCAGCTCACCACCGGGACAGGGGGAGCACACTGAAGCTTTCTTT.

The gene calls are TRBV2 and TRBJ2-3, with D hard to call. Germline assignment: CDR1 SNHLY and CDR2 FYNNEI. The V end lost 2 bases, the J end lost 4 bases, and 7 bases lay between the germline ends. This CDR3 contains 13 residues. The CDR3 spells CASSEFRSDTQYF. The CDR3 nucleotides are TGTGCCAGCAGTGAATTTCGGTCAGATACGCAGTATTTT.

The V gene is TRBV14, the J gene TRBJ2-1; 7 bases line up with TRBD2. Germline V gene sequence: CDR1 SGHDN, CDR2 FVKESK. The V segment lost 4 bases and the J segment 8 bases; nucleotides outside the gene matches: 14. The CDR3 runs to 16 residues. The CDR3, as DNA: TGTGCCAGCAGCCCTCTGGAAGCGGGAATGGGCGATGAGCAGTTCTTC. Protein: CASSPLEAGMGDEQFF.

This clone has just one count. Here the CDR3 reads CASSPNWEREERETQYF. Written as DNA, the CDR3 is TGTGCCAGCTCACCTAACTGGGAGCGGGAGGAGCGAGAGACCCAGTACTTC. The rearrangement joins TRBV18 to TRBJ2-5; TRBD2 aligns across 9 bases. CDR3 size: 17 residues. CDR1 is KGHSH, CDR2 LQKENI, per germline. V lost 3 bases, J lost 4 bases, and 12 bases stayed unmatched.

The gene calls are TRBV6-5 and TRBJ2-7, with 8 bases aligning to TRBD1. Germline CDR1 is MNHEY and CDR2 is SVGAGI. Trimming removed 7 bases from V and 4 bases from J; junction bases left unmatched: 9. The CDR3 spans 14 residues. The CDR3 protein is CASTPRTGRYEQYF. The DNA of the CDR3 is TGTGCCAGCACACCTAGGACAGGGAGGTACGAGCAGTACTTC.

This sequence joins TRBV5-1 and TRBJ2-2, with 9 bases lining up with TRBD2. The CDR3 runs 16 residues. V lost 2 bases and J lost 0; bases outside the gene matches: 2. Germline CDR1 and CDR2: SGHRS and YFSETQ. The CDR3 DNA sequence: TGCGCCAGCAGCTTCCAGCGGGAGGCGAACACCGGGGAGCTGTTTTTT. The encoded protein is CASSFQREANTGELFF.

This chain uses TRBV13 with TRBJ2-7; 8 nucleotides match TRBD2. The J segment lost 2 bases and the V segment lost 4 bases, leaving 10 bases of the junction unmatched. Germline loops: CDR1 PRHDT, CDR2 FYEKMQ (reference sequence). The CDR3 length is 16 residues. CDR3 protein: CASSSIASGLTYEQYF. In DNA form, the CDR3 reads TGTGCCAGCAGCTCAATCGCTAGCGGGCTGACCTACGAGCAGTACTTC.

The V call is TRBV19, the J call TRBJ2-1; tentative D call: TRBD1 (6 bases). Per germline, CDR1 LNHDA and CDR2 SQIVND (reference sequence). There are 18 residues in the CDR3. V was clipped by 6 bases and J by 2 bases, with 23 bases between them. In DNA, the CDR3 is TGTGCCAGTAGGACGTCAGGGACACCCTTTTTTACCTACAATGAGCAGTTCTTC. Its protein product is CASRTSGTPFFTYNEQFF.

This chain connects TRBV11-1 to TRBJ2-3, with 7 bases fitting TRBD2. Germline values: CDR1 SGHAT, CDR2 FQDESV (reference sequence). The CDR3 contains 14 residues. V lost 7 bases and J lost 3; bases outside the gene matches: 7. The CDR3 protein is CASIGGGFTDTQYF. Written as DNA, the CDR3 is TGTGCCAGCATAGGCGGGGGTTTTACAGATACGCAGTATTTT.

The V and J genes are TRBV19 and TRBJ1-2; TRBD1 aligns across 8 bases. Losses at the gene ends were 6 bases for V and 0 bases for J; bases not matched to a gene: 9. This CDR3 is 16 amino acids long. CDR1 and CDR2 (germline): LNHDA, SQIVND (reference sequence). The DNA for the CDR3 is TGTGCCAGTAGATCCCCTACAGGGGGATCTAACTATGGCTACACCTTC. It encodes CASRSPTGGSNYGYTF.

The rearrangement joins TRBV9 to TRBJ2-3, with 8 bases matching TRBD2. Looked up from germline, CDR1 is SGDLS and CDR2 is YYNGEE. CDR3 length equals 16 residues. J was trimmed by 1 base and V by 0 bases; bases with no gene match: 4. The CDR3 loop is CASSVGGTRGTDTQYF. CDR3 in DNA: TGTGCCAGCAGCGTAGGGGGGACTAGAGGCACAGATACGCAGTATTTT.

The CDR3 region has the DNA TGTGCCATCAGTGCCGCCGGGACTAGCGACTCCTACGAGCAGTACTTC. Translating it yields CAISAAGTSDSYEQYF. The chain is built from TRBV10-3 and TRBJ2-7; 10 positions match TRBD2. The CDR3 is 16 amino acids. Germline trimming cut 4 bases from V and 0 bases from J; bases unmatched to any gene: 6. CDR1 and CDR2 (germline): ENHRY, SYGVKD.

This clone has just a few counts. The chain has TRBV28 and TRBJ2-7; perhaps TRBD1 as D (6 bases). Trimming removed 6 bases from V and 12 bases from J, with 18 bases in between. Germline V gene data show CDR1 as MDHEN and CDR2 as SYDVKM. The CDR3 loop spans 12 amino acids. The CDR3 here is CASSSITGSRYV. For the CDR3, the DNA is TGTGCCAGCAGCTCTATAACAGGGAGCCGGTACGTC.

The rearrangement links TRBV5-1 to TRBJ2-7, with 14 bases that match TRBD2. The CDR3 covers 16 residues. The trim removed 4 bases at V and 0 bases at J, leaving 3 bases unmatched. Germline-derived CDR1 and CDR2 are SGHRS and YFSETQ. The CDR3 sequence: CASSPGLAGDSYEQYV. In DNA form, the CDR3 reads TGCGCCAGCAGCCCGGGACTAGCGGGGGACTCCTACGAGCAGTACGTC.

The V gene is TRBV5-6, the J gene TRBJ2-1; the D gene is possibly TRBD2 (6 bases). The CDR3 runs 14 residues. V was clipped by 0 bases and J by 2 bases, with 6 bases between them. The germline gives CDR1 SGHDT, CDR2 YYEEEE. The CDR3 DNA reads TGTGCCAGCAGCTTGGGGACTACCTACAATGAGCAGTTCTTC. Its protein is CASSLGTTYNEQFF. Drawing the rest from reference TRBV5-6 and TRBJ2-1, the complete variable domain is DAGVTQSPTHLIKTRGQQVTLRCSPKSGHDTVSWYQQALGQGPQFIFQYYEEEERQRGNFPDRFSGHQFPNYSSELNVNALLLGDSALYLCASSLGTTYNEQFFGPGTRLTVL.

A single count supports this clone. This sequence joins TRBV4-1 and TRBJ2-5; TRBD2 might be the D (6 bases). The CDR3 extends over 14 amino acids. Trimming removed 4 bases at V and 9 bases at J, with 18 bases between. The germline V gene has CDR1 MGHRA and CDR2 YSYEKL. The CDR3 here is CASSLEGTGPPQYF. CDR3 in DNA: TGCGCCAGCAGCCTGGAGGGGACGGGGCCGCCCCAGTACTTC.

The chain uses TRBV11-2 and TRBJ2-7; D is undetermined. V lost 4 bases, J lost 0 bases, and 7 bases lay in between. Per the germline V gene, CDR1 is SGHAT and CDR2 is FQNNGV. The CDR3 loop spans 13 amino acids. The CDR3 loop is CASSSVSSYEQYF. The CDR3 DNA follows: TGTGCCAGCAGCTCCGTGAGCTCCTACGAGCAGTACTTC.